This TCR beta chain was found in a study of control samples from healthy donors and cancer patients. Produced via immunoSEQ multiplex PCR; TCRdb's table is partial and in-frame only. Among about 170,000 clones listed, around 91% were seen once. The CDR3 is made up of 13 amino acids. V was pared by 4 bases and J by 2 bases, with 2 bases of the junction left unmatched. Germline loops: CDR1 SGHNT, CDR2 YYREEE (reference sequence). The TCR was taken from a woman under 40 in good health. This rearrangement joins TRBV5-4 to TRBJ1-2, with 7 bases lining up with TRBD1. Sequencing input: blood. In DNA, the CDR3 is TGTGCCAGCAGCAAGGGACAGAACTATGGCTACACCTTC. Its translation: CASSKGQNYGYTF.